The 29 T cell receptor beta chains given below trace back to one sample, sequenced in a study of vaccination and CD4 T cells after COVID-19. The time point: late sampling 161 to 241 days after vaccination in three convalescent patients. TCRdb processed the PCR reads anew with MiXCR; each CDR3 protein has one entry. The table lists roughly 30,000 distinct CDR3 sequences, under 60% of them singletons. The sequencing used CD4+ T cells from blood, collected about 7 months after SARS-CoV-2 vaccination. These TCRs come from a human donor who had recovered from COVID-19.

This clonotype was picked up a small number of times. V is TRBV24-1 and J is TRBJ2-7, with TRBD2 as a possible D gene (5 bases). There are 17 residues in the CDR3. CDR1 and CDR2 (germline): KGHDR, SFDVKD. With 4 bases removed from V and 0 bases from J, the gap between germline ends came to 18 bases. The CDR3 sequence: CATSEGSSPPSSYEQYF. CDR3 coding DNA: TGTGCCACCAGTGAGGGGAGTTCACCCCCCAGCTCCTACGAGCAGTACTTC.

V usage is TRBV6-2 or TRBV6-3 and J usage is TRBJ2-1, with TRBD1 identical over 10 bases. J lost 4 bases, V lost 7 bases, and 4 bases had no gene match. This CDR3 has 14 amino acids. Germline CDR1 MNHEY, CDR2 SVGEGT. Here the CDR3 DNA reads TGTGCCAGCACCGGGACAGGGGCATACAATGAGCAGTTCTTC. Amino acids: CASTGTGAYNEQFF.

This clonotype has a single count. The CDR3 coding sequence is TGTGCCAGCAGCTTAGGAAGGTGGGAGTCCTACGAGCAGTACTTC. This codes for CASSLGRWESYEQYF. The chain joins TRBV7-2 to TRBJ2-7, with D tentatively TRBD2 (5 bases). Germline lookup yields CDR1 SGHTA and CDR2 FQGNSA. The CDR3 sequence is 15 residues long. V lost 1 base, J lost 1 base, and 11 bases lay in between. The full variable domain, its missing parts supplied by reference TRBV7-2 and TRBJ2-7, is GAGVSQSPSNKVTEKGKDVELRCDPISGHTALYWYRQSLGQGLEFLIYFQGNSAPDKSGLPSDRFSAERTGGSVSTLTIQRTQQEDSAVYLCASSLGRWESYEQYFGPGTRLTVT.

As to this clonotype: One end of the junction varies from germline; a read error may be responsible. This chain uses TRBV7-6 with TRBJ2-5, with a tentative D call TRBD2 (7 bases). Germline V gene sequence: CDR1 SGHVS, CDR2 FNYEAQ. The CDR3 covers 15 residues. CDR3 amino acids: CASSFIGGPGETQYF. CDR3 DNA: TGTGCTAGCAGCTTTATCGGGGGGCCGGGGGAGACCCAGTACTTC.

This sequence joins TRBV20-1 and TRBJ2-7, with 10 nucleotides matching TRBD1. The CDR3 covers 13 residues. Germline V gene sequence: CDR1 DFQATT, CDR2 SNEGSKA (reference sequence). The V and J ends lost 6 bases and 4 bases, in that order; junction bases with no gene match: 6. The CDR3 sequence: CSALTGGRYEQYF. The CDR3 DNA reads TGCAGTGCCCTGACAGGGGGCAGGTACGAGCAGTACTTC.

The chain combines TRBV24-1 with TRBJ2-5, with 10 bases aligning to TRBD1. Germline-derived CDR1 and CDR2 are KGHDR and SFDVKD. V shed 4 bases and J 0 bases; nucleotides not matched to a gene: 4. The CDR3 has 16 residues. The CDR3 bases are TGTGCCACCAGTGAACCTGGGACAGGGGACCAAGAGACCCAGTACTTC. Its protein is CATSEPGTGDQETQYF.

This clonotype appeared a single time. The chain couples TRBV7-9 to TRBJ2-1; D not certain. The CDR3 length is 17 residues. The V and J ends lost 0 bases and 0 bases respectively, with 12 bases between them. CDR1 is SEHNR, CDR2 FQNEAQ, per germline (reference sequence). CDR3 region: CASSLAPPHGSYNEQFF. In DNA, the CDR3 is TGTGCCAGCAGCTTAGCTCCCCCTCATGGCTCCTACAATGAGCAGTTCTTC.

The rearrangement uses TRBV6-1 and TRBJ2-7, with TRBD1 matching 11 bases. The V segment lost 1 base and the J segment 2 bases; nucleotides outside the gene matches: 1. The CDR3 has 15 amino acids. The germline V gene encodes CDR1 MNHNS and CDR2 SASEGT. The CDR3 DNA follows: TGTGCCAGCAGTGAAGGGACAGGGGGCGCCTACGAGCAGTACTTC. This encodes CASSEGTGGAYEQYF.

This clonotype occurred a few times. The rearrangement links TRBV19 to TRBJ1-2; 8 bases are shared with TRBD1. The CDR3 loop spans 15 amino acids. Per germline, CDR1 LNHDA and CDR2 SQIVND (reference sequence). V shed 6 bases and J 7 bases; nucleotides not matched to a gene: 13. The CDR3: CASSRGRLGVTGYTF. CDR3 nucleotides: TGTGCCAGTAGCAGGGGGCGCCTCGGGGTTACTGGCTACACCTTC.

The V and J genes are TRBV5-6 and TRBJ1-5, with D uncertain. Germline V lookup: CDR1 SGHDT, CDR2 YYEEEE. CDR3 length equals 15 residues. V was clipped by 1 base and J by 2 bases, with 10 bases between them. CDR3 amino acids: CASSLLGVGNQPQHF. CDR3 in DNA: TGTGCCAGCAGCTTGTTGGGTGTTGGCAATCAGCCCCAGCATTTT.

This rearrangement joins TRBV6-5 to TRBJ2-7; 13 nucleotides align to TRBD2. Germline lookup yields CDR1 MNHEY and CDR2 SVGAGI. CDR3 length: 15 residues. V gave up 3 bases and J gave up 4 bases; unmatched junction bases: 3. The DNA of the CDR3 is TGTGCCAGCAGTTATCGACTAGCGGGAGGATACGAGCAGTACTTC. Its translation: CASSYRLAGGYEQYF.

The rearrangement joins TRBV11-2 to TRBJ2-1; D ambiguous. V was clipped by 5 bases and J by 5 bases, with 4 bases between them. The germline V gene encodes CDR1 SGHAT and CDR2 FQNNGV. CDR3 length equals 11 residues. CDR3 in amino acids: CASSLNNEQFF. DNA of the CDR3: TGTGCCAGCAGCCTTAACAATGAGCAGTTCTTC.

The chain is built from TRBV6-4 and TRBJ2-1, with 11 positions matching TRBD2. J lost 7 bases, V lost 3 bases, and 5 bases had no gene match. The CDR3 is 15 residues long. The germline V gene has CDR1 MRHNA and CDR2 SNTAGT. DNA for the CDR3: TGTGCCAGCAGTGAAACTAGCGGGAGTAGTAATGAGCAGTTCTTC. Its translation is CASSETSGSSNEQFF.

The chain uses TRBV27 and TRBJ2-1, with 13 bases fitting TRBD2. The CDR3 is made up of 13 amino acids. V was clipped by 8 bases and J by 9 bases; unmatched bases: 4. The germline CDR1 and CDR2 sequences are MNHEY and SMNVEV (reference sequence). The CDR3 reads CASGLAGVSEQFF. The CDR3 DNA sequence: TGTGCCAGCGGACTAGCGGGAGTATCTGAGCAGTTCTTC.

The chain carries TRBV10-3 and TRBJ2-3, with a possible D match to TRBD1 (6 bases). From germline, CDR1 is ENHRY and CDR2 SYGVKD. CDR3 size: 11 residues. Trimming shortened V by 10 bases and J by 3 bases, and 8 bases separated the two germline ends. CDR3 amino acids: CATQGTDTQYF. The CDR3 nucleotides are TGTGCCACCCAGGGGACAGATACGCAGTATTTT.

The table lists this clonotype with a few counts. The rearrangement uses TRBV27 and TRBJ1-5; D is possibly TRBD1 (5 bases). The germline V gene encodes CDR1 MNHEY and CDR2 SMNVEV (reference sequence). The V end was cut by 5 bases, the J end by 4 bases, with 21 bases between. The CDR3 is 17 residues long. CDR3 loop: CASSLRYSGVANQPQHF. For the CDR3, the DNA is TGTGCCAGCAGTCTTAGGTACTCGGGGGTTGCTAATCAGCCCCAGCATTTT.

V is TRBV20-1 and J is TRBJ2-7; 11 bases agree with TRBD2. Losses at the gene ends were 6 bases for V and 4 bases for J; bases not matched to a gene: 5. The germline V gene has CDR1 DFQATT and CDR2 SNEGSKA (reference sequence). The CDR3 extends over 13 amino acids. The CDR3 spells CSARGLAVYEQYF. Written as DNA, the CDR3 is TGCAGTGCCAGGGGACTAGCGGTTTACGAGCAGTACTTC.

The V call is TRBV19, the J call TRBJ2-2; D is ambiguous. Trimming stripped 4 bases from V and 3 bases from J, with 3 bases between. The CDR3 totals 12 residues. From germline, CDR1 is LNHDA and CDR2 SQIVND (reference sequence). The CDR3 sequence: CASSTHTGELFF. In DNA form, the CDR3 reads TGTGCCAGTAGTACTCACACCGGGGAGCTGTTTTTT.

This clonotype occurred a few times. The J gene is TRBJ2-1, the V gene TRBV7-8; 13 bases match TRBD2. Losses at the gene ends were 3 bases for V and 0 bases for J; bases not matched to a gene: 5. This CDR3 region has 18 residues. Germline-derived CDR1 and CDR2 are SGHVS and FQNEAQ. This chain's CDR3 is CASSLAGTSGVSYNEQFF. The CDR3 DNA sequence: TGTGCCAGCAGCTTGGCCGGGACTAGCGGGGTCTCCTACAATGAGCAGTTCTTC.

The chain links TRBV20-1 to TRBJ1-5; D uncertain. The germline V gene encodes CDR1 DFQATT and CDR2 SNEGSKA (reference sequence). The CDR3 runs 13 residues. V dropped 6 bases and J dropped 3 bases, with 12 bases sitting between them. CDR3 sequence reads: CSAAGSFNQPQHF. CDR3 nucleotide sequence: TGCAGTGCGGCCGGGAGTTTCAATCAGCCCCAGCATTTT.

This clonotype was observed once. CDR3 in amino acids: CASSVHSGGANNEQFF. CDR3 in DNA: TGTGCCAGTAGTGTTCATAGCGGAGGGGCTAACAATGAGCAGTTCTTC. The chain recombines TRBV19 with TRBJ2-1; D is possibly TRBD2 (6 bases). Germline V gene data show CDR1 as LNHDA and CDR2 as SQIVND (reference sequence). V was pared by 5 bases and J by 5 bases, with 19 bases between. The CDR3 is 16 amino acids.

This sequence joins TRBV6-2 or TRBV6-3 and TRBJ1-5, with D hard to call. CDR1 is MNHEY, CDR2 SVGEGT, per germline. Between the trimmed V and J ends, which lost 0 bases and 5 bases, there was a span of 8 bases. The CDR3 runs to 14 residues. Written as DNA, the CDR3 is TGTGCCAGCAGTTACTCGGGAGGATATCAGCCCCAGCATTTT. Amino acid sequence: CASSYSGGYQPQHF.

The chain is built from TRBV5-4 and TRBJ2-7; no clear D gene. CDR1 and CDR2 (germline): SGHNT, YYREEE (reference sequence). The V and J ends lost 2 bases and 3 bases respectively, with 9 bases between them. The CDR3 runs 13 residues. CDR3 region: CASSLGLNYEQYF. The CDR3 nucleotides read TGTGCCAGCAGCTTAGGCCTAAACTACGAGCAGTACTTC.

The chain uses TRBV19 and TRBJ1-1; no clear D gene. The CDR3 extends over 13 amino acids. Germline CDR1 is LNHDA and CDR2 is SQIVND (reference sequence). The ends were cut back, 5 bases at V and 0 bases at J, with 7 bases in the middle. The CDR3 reads CASSQRVNTEAFF. CDR3 in DNA: TGTGCCAGTAGTCAACGGGTGAACACTGAAGCTTTCTTT.

This chain links TRBV27 with TRBJ2-3, with D perhaps assigned TRBD1 or TRBD2 (5 bases each). Trimming removed 4 bases from V and 2 bases from J, with 7 bases in between. Germline CDR1 MNHEY, CDR2 SMNVEV (reference sequence). The CDR3 runs 13 residues. CDR3 nucleotides: TGTGCCAGCAGTTGGGACGTCACAGATACGCAGTATTTT. Translation gives CASSWDVTDTQYF.

In this sample, this clonotype turned up once. The chain recombines TRBV29-1 with TRBJ1-2, with D possibly TRBD1 on 5 matching bases. Between the trimmed V and J ends, which lost 3 bases and 5 bases, there was a span of 19 bases. Germline V CDR1 and CDR2: SQVTM, ANQGSEA. The CDR3 contains 15 residues. The CDR3 bases are TGCAGCGTTGACTATAGCCCGGGACGGTATTATGGCTACACCTTC. As protein: CSVDYSPGRYYGYTF.

A few counts support this clonotype. This chain joins TRBV20-1 and TRBJ1-2; a weak D match, TRBD1 (6 bases). Per germline, CDR1 DFQATT and CDR2 SNEGSKA (reference sequence). The CDR3 loop spans 16 amino acids. V dropped 0 bases and J dropped 5 bases, with 19 bases sitting between them. DNA of the CDR3: TGCAGTGCTAGAGACTACCGGGACAAGGCTACATATGGCTACACCTTC. Residues: CSARDYRDKATYGYTF.

The CDR3 nucleotides are TGTGCCAGCGCAGGCGAGAGTATTAGAGAGCAGTACTTC. Amino acid sequence: CASAGESIREQYF. J is TRBJ2-7 and V is TRBV7-9, with D unclear. Between the trimmed V and J ends, which lost 8 bases and 7 bases, there was a span of 18 bases. CDR1 and CDR2 from the germline V gene are SEHNR and FQNEAQ (reference sequence). The CDR3 covers 13 residues.

The chain couples TRBV7-9 to TRBJ2-3, with 8 bases matching TRBD2. V dropped 4 bases and J dropped 1; count of bases not matched to a gene: 7. The CDR3 is 16 residues long. Per germline, CDR1 SEHNR and CDR2 FQNEAQ (reference sequence). CDR3 protein: CASSYPSGGGTDTQYF. CDR3 bases: TGTGCCAGCAGCTACCCCTCGGGGGGGGGCACAGATACGCAGTATTTT.